These 3 T cell receptor beta chains came from one sample sequenced in a study of Ad26.COV2.S vaccination and SARS-CoV-2 variants. TCRdb's copy holds only in-frame clones and misses some; the assay was immunoSEQ multiplex PCR. The sample gives about 400,000 clones, less than 90% of which show up once; roughly 3.2% is in the top ten. The treatment: approximately 18 received Ad26.COV2.S at low or high dose, single or two shots; five or six received placebo; per-sample allocation not given. Day 63 after the first vaccine or placebo injection was the time point for sampling. The sample here was peripheral blood, taken in a trial of Ad26.COV2.S vaccine versus placebo. Receptors were obtained from a person aged 18 to 65 who received the Ad26.COV2.S COVID-19 vaccine or a placebo.

The V and J genes are TRBV6-5 and TRBJ2-2; D not certain. The CDR3 length is 15 residues. The V and J ends lost 0 bases and 6 bases respectively, with 11 bases between them. Germline V gene lookup returns CDR1 MNHEY and CDR2 SVGAGI. The chain's CDR3 is CASSYSSTTSGELFF. The CDR3 DNA sequence: TGTGCCAGCAGTTACTCGTCTACTACCTCCGGGGAGCTGTTTTTT.

This chain joins TRBV5-1 and TRBJ2-7; D is perhaps TRBD1 (6 bases). Germline V lookup: CDR1 SGHRS, CDR2 YFSETQ. The CDR3 covers 14 residues. Trimming shortened V by 4 bases and J by 2 bases, and 13 bases separated the two germline ends. The CDR3 sequence is CASSLQGTTYEQYF. The CDR3 nucleotides are TGCGCCAGCAGCCTCCAAGGGACAACCTACGAGCAGTACTTC.

The rearrangement links TRBV19 to TRBJ2-5; D not certain. Looked up from germline, CDR1 is LNHDA and CDR2 is SQIVND (reference sequence). V dropped 1 base and J dropped 10 bases, with 16 bases sitting between them. CDR3 length: 14 amino acids. The CDR3 spells CASSIGAASRVQYF. The CDR3 DNA reads TGTGCCAGTAGTATAGGGGCAGCCTCTAGGGTCCAGTACTTC.